This section outlines one T cell receptor (beta chain) sequence together with its context. What it binds is unknown. The data were obtained in a study of OX40 agonist ivuxolimab in advanced cancers. Study overall: From about 20 to 80 years was the age range, with a mean of around 56 years, and 70% to 85% were male. Study-level findings and limits: Clonal expansion by week 6 occurred in CD4+ and CD8+ blood T cells (at 0.1 to 3.0 mg/kg). Expanded clones tended on average to be more numerous among CD8+ T cells than CD4+.

Here immunoSEQ multiplex PCR was the method, and the copy in TCRdb shows in-frame clones only, minus some. The profile shows about 73,000 clones, roughly 90% of them singletons. The specimen was CD4+ or CD8+ T cells sorted from blood, collected in a trial of the OX40 agonist ivuxolimab. The clonotype was recovered from an adult with an advanced solid tumor such as melanoma, head and neck, liver or kidney cancer.

CDR3 protein: CASLQGPGSYEQYF. CDR3 in DNA: TGTGCCAGCCTACAGGGCCCTGGGTCCTACGAGCAGTACTTC. This chain uses TRBV5-6 with TRBJ2-7; D possibly corresponds to TRBD1 (6 bases). The length of the CDR3 is 14 residues. CDR1 and CDR2 from the germline V gene are SGHDT and YYEEEE. Trimming cost V 7 bases and J 1 base, with 15 bases left between them.